One sample yielded the 15 T cell receptor beta chains listed below, sequenced in a study of T-cell reconstitution after alpha-beta-depleted transplantation in children. Unique molecular identifiers were incorporated into the prepared TCRbeta library. TCRdb passed the PCR reads through MiXCR, listing each CDR3 protein once. The table includes over 200,000 distinct CDR3 sequences, approximately 9% detected once. Material: PBMCs from the stem cell graft donor, obtained from the stem cell graft. The receptors derive from a human donor who donated a stem cell graft to a child with acute lymphoblastic leukemia.

This chain connects TRBV18 to TRBJ2-3; D is ambiguous. CDR1 is KGHSH and CDR2 is LQKENI in the germline V gene. Trimming took off 2 bases at V and 4 bases at J, with 7 bases between the two ends. The CDR3 contains 13 residues. The chain's CDR3 is CASSPIPADTQYF. Written as DNA, the CDR3 is TGTGCCAGCTCACCAATCCCCGCAGATACGCAGTATTTT. The entire variable domain, with the rest obtained from reference TRBV18 and TRBJ2-3, is as follows: NAGVMQNPRHLVRRRGQEARLRCSPMKGHSHVYWYRQLPEEGLKFMVYLQKENIIDESGMPKERFSAEFPKEGPSILRIQQVVRGDSAAYFCASSPIPADTQYFGPGTRLTVL.

This clonotype appeared many times. The chain joins TRBV9 to TRBJ1-2; D might be TRBD1 (5 bases). Germline V CDR1 and CDR2: SGDLS, YYNGEE. Trimming pared 3 bases from V and 3 bases from J, leaving 15 bases between. This CDR3 comprises 15 residues. This CDR3 is CASSDAAGLDYGYTF. The DNA for the CDR3 is TGTGCCAGCAGCGACGCCGCAGGGTTGGACTATGGCTACACCTTC.

This chain joins TRBV12-3 or TRBV12-4 and TRBJ1-1; D unresolved. The CDR3 length is 14 residues. Trimming took off 3 bases at V and 4 bases at J, with 12 bases between the two ends. The CDR3 protein is CASSLAALTTEAFF. The CDR3, as DNA: TGTGCCAGCAGTTTGGCCGCCCTTACCACTGAAGCTTTCTTT.

This clonotype was found a few times. The CDR3, as DNA: TGTGCCAGCAGTTTATCTGCGGTGGGAACAGATACGCAGTATTTT. Amino acids: CASSLSAVGTDTQYF. The chain is built from TRBV12-3 or TRBV12-4 and TRBJ2-3; D gene ambiguous. The CDR3 extends over 15 amino acids. Deletions cut 2 bases from V and 3 bases from J, with 12 bases between.

The chain has TRBV12-3 or TRBV12-4 and TRBJ1-6; 9 nucleotides align to TRBD1. The CDR3 covers 13 residues. V lost 6 bases to trimming and J lost 14 bases; unmatched junction nucleotides: 8. As DNA, the CDR3 is TGTGCCAGCAGCGAGGACAGGGGTCACTCCCTCCACTTT. Encoded protein: CASSEDRGHSLHF.

This clonotype was detected ten times or more. V gene TRBV6-5 combines with J gene TRBJ1-5; D gene ambiguous. The V gene's germline CDR1 is MNHEY and CDR2 SVGAGI. The ends were cut back, 4 bases at V and 6 bases at J, with 10 bases in the middle. CDR3 length: 13 amino acids. CDR3 DNA: TGTGCCAGCAGTTCAGTAAGTACTCAGCCCCAGCATTTT. Amino acids: CASSSVSTQPQHF.

J is TRBJ2-1 and V is TRBV18; D tentatively fits TRBD1 or TRBD2 (5 bases each). V lost 6 bases, J lost 10 bases, and 13 bases lay in between. There are 12 residues in the CDR3. CDR1 and CDR2 (germline): KGHSH, LQKENI. The CDR3 loop is CASSPDWGEQFF. CDR3 nucleotides: TGTGCCAGCTCGCCTGACTGGGGGGAGCAGTTCTTC.

This clonotype was counted only a few times. This chain connects TRBV4-2 to TRBJ2-3; 11 nucleotides align to TRBD2. Trimming cost V 0 bases and J 10 bases; bases outside gene matches: 9. The length of the CDR3 is 16 residues. The germline V gene has CDR1 LGHNA and CDR2 YNFKEQ. CDR3 protein: CASSQEASGGFVSQYF. CDR3 DNA sequence: TGTGCCAGCAGCCAAGAGGCTAGCGGGGGGTTTGTGTCGCAGTATTTT.

This clonotype was seen at least ten times. The V and J genes are TRBV7-2 and TRBJ2-1; D gene ambiguous. The V gene's germline CDR1 is SGHTA and CDR2 FQGNSA. This CDR3 has 13 amino acids. V shed 2 bases and J shed 7 bases, with 9 bases lying between them. This chain's CDR3 is CASSLQPGNEQFF. CDR3 bases: TGTGCCAGCAGCTTACAGCCTGGGAATGAGCAGTTCTTC.

This clonotype has ten or more counts. The chain couples TRBV10-2 to TRBJ2-3, with a weak D call TRBD1 (6 bases). V shed 3 bases and J shed 8 bases, with 15 bases lying between them. The CDR3 covers 14 residues. The V gene's germline CDR1 is WSHSY and CDR2 SAAADI. CDR3 protein: CASSDDRTISTQYF. CDR3 sequence (DNA): TGCGCCAGCAGTGATGACAGGACGATAAGTACGCAGTATTTT.

Ten or more counts support this clonotype. The gene calls are TRBV27 and TRBJ2-7; D might be TRBD2 (6 bases). This CDR3 region has 12 residues. The germline V gene has CDR1 MNHEY and CDR2 SMNVEV (reference sequence). The germline V and J ends were trimmed by 6 bases and 1 base, with 7 bases remaining between them. As DNA, the CDR3 is TGTGCCAGCAGACGGGGGTCCTACGAGCAGTACTTC. Protein product: CASRRGSYEQYF.

This clonotype has a handful of counts. The genes are TRBV5-1 and TRBJ2-3; perhaps TRBD2 as D (6 bases). CDR1 and CDR2 (germline): SGHRS, YFSETQ. V lost 1 base and J lost 3, with 12 bases in between. The CDR3 runs to 15 residues. Written as DNA, the CDR3 is TGCGCCAGCAGCTTGTGGGGGGATGGGACAGATACGCAGTATTTT. Protein: CASSLWGDGTDTQYF.

This clonotype turned up a few times. The gene calls are TRBV7-8 and TRBJ2-7; 9 bases match TRBD2. Trimming cost V 5 bases and J 4 bases; bases outside gene matches: 9. CDR1 and CDR2 (germline): SGHVS, FQNEAQ. The CDR3 runs to 15 residues. The CDR3, as DNA: TGTGCCAGCAGCGAATTAGCGGGGGAAAAGTACGAGCAGTACTTC. Amino acids: CASSELAGEKYEQYF.

CDR3 nucleotide sequence: TGTGCCAGCAGCCCAAAACTAGCGGGGACCTCCTACAATGAGCAGTTCTTC. Residues: CASSPKLAGTSYNEQFF. The chain has TRBV11-2 and TRBJ2-1; 10 bases map to TRBD2. Germline CDR1 reads SGHAT; CDR2 reads FQNNGV. The CDR3 is 17 amino acids. The J segment lost 0 bases and the V segment lost 5 bases, leaving 7 bases of the junction unmatched. The complete variable domain, with remaining parts taken from reference TRBV11-2 and TRBJ2-1, reads EAGVAQSPRYKIIEKRQSVAFWCNPISGHATLYWYQQILGQGPKLLIQFQNNGVVDDSQLPKDRFSAERLKGVDSTLKIQPAKLEDSAVYLCASSPKLAGTSYNEQFFGPGTRLTVL.

This clonotype occurred many times. The genes are TRBV29-1 and TRBJ2-7; either TRBD1 or TRBD2 may supply D (6 bases each). V was pared by 6 bases and J by 0 bases, with 12 bases between. Germline CDR1 is SQVTM and CDR2 is ANQGSEA. The CDR3 has 13 residues. DNA of the CDR3: TGCAGCGTGGAGGGGGTTAGCTCCTACGAGCAGTACTTC. Translated, it gives CSVEGVSSYEQYF.